The clone carrying this T cell receptor beta chain has more than one count but fewer than ten. Antigen unknown. Primers included in the PCR were 60 Vbeta and 13 Jbeta primers. TCRdb keeps only in-frame clones here, not all; method: immunoSEQ multiplex PCR. This sample has some 91,000 clones, with around 82% found just once. The data originate from a study of cytomegalovirus exposure and HLA in healthy donors. Germline CDR1 MNHNY, CDR2 SVGAGI (reference sequence). Trimming removed 5 bases from V and 4 bases from J, with 14 bases in between. This CDR3 has 14 amino acids. Study results and limitations: With further analysis later on, most CMV-associated TCR beta chains appeared HLA-restricted. Most subjects had HLA-A and HLA-B alleles reportedly predicted accurately by TCR beta sequences. It was reported in a later analysis that an Asian-associated ancestry cluster showed fewer N-insertions than the roughly 620-donor mean. The study had only CMV serostatus as immune exposure information.

The TCR comes from a woman aged 60-75 years in good health and CMV-seronegative. The genes are TRBV6-6 and TRBJ2-5, with a possible D match to TRBD2 (6 bases). The sequencing input was PBMCs. The CDR3 bases are TGTGCCAGCAGTCCCCACTTGGGGGGAGAGACCCAGTACTTC. This gives the protein CASSPHLGGETQYF.